A selection of T cell receptor beta chains follows, all from one sample in a study of T cell responses to AZD1222 COVID-19 vaccine. Clones were read by immunoSEQ multiplex PCR, and TCRdb kept only the in-frame ones, dropping some. The sample records roughly 150,000 clones, under 90% being singletons. The sample was peripheral blood, taken 28 days after the second AZD1222 dose. The receptors here all came from an adult who received the AZD1222 COVID-19 vaccine. The CDR3 runs from the conserved cysteine through the conserved F or W. Fields, in order: D gene, V gene, J gene, clone size, CDR3 DNA, CDR3 protein. D genes are given only for firm matches. Clone size, where shown, is once, few, many, or a class for clones that have expanded.

NA,TRBV24-1,TRBJ2-2,NA,TGTGCCACCTCCCCCCCTATGGGCTCCGGGGAGCTGTTTTTT,CATSPPMGSGELFF
NA,TRBV2,TRBJ1-5,few,TGTGCCAGCATGGGACGGAACAATCAGCCCCAGCATTTT,CASMGRNNQPQHF
NA,TRBV14,TRBJ2-2,NA,TGTGCCAGCAGCCCCGGGATTATCGGGGAGCTGTTTTTT,CASSPGIIGELFF
NA,TRBV20-1,TRBJ2-1,once,TGCAGTGCTAGTAAGGCCAACAATGAGCAGTTCTTC,CSASKANNEQFF
TRBD2,TRBV28,TRBJ2-7,NA,TGTGCCAGCAGTCGAATACTAGCGGGAGGGTACGAGCAGTACTTC,CASSRILAGGYEQYF
NA,TRBV4-1,TRBJ2-1,NA,TGCGCCAGCAGCCAAGAACCGGGGCGCAGCTCCTACAATGAGCAGTTCTTC,CASSQEPGRSSYNEQFF
NA,TRBV5-1,TRBJ1-1,NA,TGCGCCAGCAGCTTGGTACCCGGGACCCTCGGGGGGTACACTGAAGCTTTCTTT,CASSLVPGTLGGYTEAFF
NA,TRBV6-5,TRBJ2-1,NA,TGTGCCAGCAGGACCCAGGGGGGTACTTACAATGAGCAGTTCTTC,CASRTQGGTYNEQFF
NA,TRBV2,TRBJ1-2,NA,TGTGCCAGCAGCCCCAGTTTCGGCGGAGAATATGGCTACACCTTC,CASSPSFGGEYGYTF
NA,TRBV4-1,TRBJ2-5,NA,TGCGCCAGCAGCCAAGTCCTCGGACCCGGGGACCAGTACTTC,CASSQVLGPGDQYF
TRBD1,TRBV7-9,TRBJ1-1,once,TGTGCCAGCAGCTTTGTGACAGGGGCCGCCACTGAAGCTTTCTTT,CASSFVTGAATEAFF
NA,TRBV15,TRBJ1-5,once,TGTGCCACCAGCTCAAGAAGCAATCAGCCCCAGCATTTT,CATSSRSNQPQHF
NA,TRBV10-1,TRBJ2-3,NA,TGCGCCAGCAGTGAGTCCGCCAGCGCTAGCACAGATACGCAGTATTTT,CASSESASASTDTQYF
TRBD1,TRBV3-1/TRBV3-2,TRBJ2-5,NA,TGTGCCAGCAGCCCGAGGGGGGACAGGGGAATAGAAGAGACCCAGTACTTC,CASSPRGDRGIEETQYF
NA,TRBV28,TRBJ1-5,NA,TGTGCCAGCAGTAACCAGGGGAACAATCAGCCCCAGCATTTT,CASSNQGNNQPQHF
NA,TRBV6-5,TRBJ1-1,NA,TGTGCCAGCAGTACAAGGGGGTTCAGGGACACTGAAGCTTTCTTT,CASSTRGFRDTEAFF
TRBD1,TRBV24-1,TRBJ1-1,NA,TGTGCCACCAGTGGTTCCACAGGGGTGAACACTGAAGCTTTCTTT,CATSGSTGVNTEAFF
NA,TRBV28,TRBJ1-4,NA,TGTGCCAGCAGTTCGATACAGCTCTCAACTAATGAAAAACTGTTTTTT,CASSSIQLSTNEKLFF
TRBD1,TRBV19,TRBJ2-6,NA,TGTGCCAGTTGTGTCCTGTGGGACAGGGGGCAATCTGGGGCCAACGTCCTGACTTTC,CASCVLWDRGQSGANVLTF
NA,TRBV7-2,TRBJ1-5,NA,TGTGCCAGCAGCTTATGGTCAGCCGATCAGCCCCAGCATTTT,CASSLWSADQPQHF
NA,TRBV27,TRBJ1-2,NA,TGTGCCAGCAGTTTATCCCCCCGGGGGGCGCAAGGCTACACCTTC,CASSLSPRGAQGYTF
NA,TRBV9,TRBJ1-1,NA,TGTGCCAGCAGCGTCGTACGGGGGAACACTGAAGCTTTCTTT,CASSVVRGNTEAFF
NA,TRBV11-2,TRBJ2-5,NA,TGTGCCAGCAGCCACTCAACCGGGACCCAGTACTTC,CASSHSTGTQYF
NA,TRBV28,TRBJ1-3,NA,TGTGCCAGCAGTTTATTCGGACAGCCGGGGTCTGGAAACACCATATATTTT,CASSLFGQPGSGNTIYF
TRBD1,TRBV18,TRBJ2-7,NA,TGTGCCAGCTCTCCCGGGACAGTAGTCTACGAGCAGTACTTC,CASSPGTVVYEQYF
NA,TRBV5-6,TRBJ1-1,NA,TGTGCCAGCAGCTTCCCCGGGCACACTGAAGCTTTCTTT,CASSFPGHTEAFF
TRBD1,TRBV6-6,TRBJ2-3,NA,TGTGCCAGCAGTCCCGGGGACAGAGGAATTACGAGTACGCAGTATTTT,CASSPGDRGITSTQYF
NA,TRBV4-1,TRBJ1-1,NA,TGCGCCAGCAGCGGACGGGGACCTCGTAACACTGAAGCTTTCTTT,CASSGRGPRNTEAFF
TRBD1,TRBV10-3,TRBJ1-1,NA,TGTGCCATCAGTGAGACGAGGGGGCTCACTGAAGCTTTCTTT,CAISETRGLTEAFF
NA,TRBV2,TRBJ1-3,NA,TGTGCCAGCAGTTACTCGTCTGGAAACACCATATATTTT,CASSYSSGNTIYF
NA,TRBV9,TRBJ2-4,NA,TGTGCCAGCAGCGTTAGCTCGGGGGTGTCGGCCAAAAACATTCAGTACTTC,CASSVSSGVSAKNIQYF
TRBD1,TRBV7-9,TRBJ2-1,NA,TGTGCCAGCAGCTCGTGGACAGGGAACGAGAATGAGCAGTTCTTC,CASSSWTGNENEQFF
TRBD1,TRBV28,TRBJ1-2,once,TGTGCCAGCAGCTCTACAGGGGGCTCCTATGGCTACACCTTC,CASSSTGGSYGYTF
NA,TRBV3-1/TRBV3-2,TRBJ1-2,NA,TGTGCCAGCAGCCAAGGGCGGACGGATGGCTACACCTTC,CASSQGRTDGYTF
NA,TRBV10-1,TRBJ1-1,NA,TGCGCCAGCAAGGAGAGACAGAACACTGAAGCTTTCTTT,CASKERQNTEAFF
NA,TRBV21-1,TRBJ1-2,NA,TGTGCCAGCAGCACCAGGGACCGACCTGTGAACAACTATGGCTACACCTTC,CASSTRDRPVNNYGYTF
NA,TRBV20-1,TRBJ2-2,NA,TGCAGCGCAAACGGCACCGGGGAGCTGTTTTTT,CSANGTGELFF
TRBD1,TRBV5-1,TRBJ1-2,NA,TGCGCCAGCAGCCCGGGACAGCCCTATGGCTACACCTTC,CASSPGQPYGYTF
NA,TRBV2,TRBJ1-5,few,TGTGCCAGCAGTGAGGGTCTTTACAGCAATCAGCCCCAGCATTTT,CASSEGLYSNQPQHF
TRBD1,TRBV24-1,TRBJ1-5,NA,TGTGCCACCAGTCACAGGGGGCAAAATCAGCCCCAGCATTTT,CATSHRGQNQPQHF
TRBD2,TRBV28,TRBJ2-2,NA,TGTGCCAGCAGTTTAGAAGGGACTAGTCCGAACACCGGGGAGCTGTTTTTT,CASSLEGTSPNTGELFF
TRBD2,TRBV5-1,TRBJ2-5,NA,TGCGCCAGCAGCTTATTCCGGGGGGGCGGAAGATACCAAGAGACCCAGTACTTC,CASSLFRGGGRYQETQYF
TRBD1,TRBV7-9,TRBJ2-1,NA,TGTGCCAGCAGCTCAAAAACAGGGGGCTCCTACAATGAGCAGTTCTTC,CASSSKTGGSYNEQFF
TRBD1,TRBV7-3,TRBJ2-3,NA,TGTGCCAGCAAAACGACAGGGGACACAGATACGCAGTATTTT,CASKTTGDTDTQYF
NA,TRBV6-1,TRBJ1-5,few,TGTGCCAGCAGTGAAGCGGGCGGTAATCAGCCCCAGCATTTT,CASSEAGGNQPQHF
NA,TRBV7-7,TRBJ2-5,few,TGTGCTAGCAGCCAGGGGGCTAGCGGGCTGGGGATGGAGACCCAGTACTTC,CASSQGASGLGMETQYF
NA,TRBV5-1,TRBJ2-1,NA,TGCGCCAGCAGCTTGGGTTGGGATGAGCAGTTCTTC,CASSLGWDEQFF
NA,TRBV6-2/TRBV6-3,TRBJ1-1,NA,TGTGCCAGCAGTTACGGGGGTTACTACACTGAAGCTTTCTTT,CASSYGGYYTEAFF